This TCR beta chain is from a study of cytomegalovirus exposure and HLA in healthy donors listed by TCRdb under 2017. Turning to the overall study: An earlier analysis of approximately 640 of the donors reported 250 to 300 Gb of sequence data and roughly 110 million unique TCR beta sequences from about 200 million T cells. The aim of the study was to test whether cataloging public T cell receptors could identify signatures of past pathogen exposure. To predict cytomegalovirus infection status, the study brought together high-throughput TCR immunosequencing, statistical association of individual TCRs with disease status, and machine learning. A later genetic analysis took genome-wide SNP genotypes for about three fifths of the roughly 700 donors and used that subset as a discovery cohort. Around 320 gigabases of sequencing data and around 87 million unique TCR sequences were included in an early release covering several hundred HLA-typed donors. Among the roughly 400 genotyped donors, about 83% belonged to the genetic ancestry cluster associated with self-reported Caucasian donors. Among 300 to 450 genotyped donors of the cohort, an average of 235,054 unique TCR beta nucleotide sequences were sequenced per donor, around a sixth of them non-productive. A later analysis re-analyzed previously published TCR beta repertoires from roughly 630 donors and added high-resolution HLA genotyping to study TCR occurrence patterns. Donor age, sex, ethnicity and CMV serostatus were collected together with the repertoire data. Class I and class II HLA loci were covered by the typing at four-digit resolution. An earlier analysis of several hundred of the donors used high-throughput TCR beta sequencing to judge whether each TCR beta V gene segment behaved as functional or pseudogenic. A separate validation cohort of roughly 110 different subjects was used in addition to the roughly 620-subject first cohort. All discovery cohort repertoires had been generated on a single sequencing platform. The study used immunosequencing to profile the T cell repertoires of approximately 630 subjects and linked those repertoires to cytomegalovirus serostatus. In the later analysis, no new phenotypic data were used to find candidate immune exposures; instead, reliance was placed on TCR beta sequences and their occurrence across donors. Typing coverage varied by locus: roughly 620-640 donors for A, B, C, DRB1 and DQB1; some 520 for DQA1; 606 for DPA1; approximately 450 for DPB1. Several DR-DQ haplotypes were treated as single units for association and clustering because of strong linkage in the cohort.

Concerning this clone itself: Its antigen remains unidentified. No base quality values were provided; no much bigger clone lies one nucleotide off.

The cohort comprised fewer than 700 healthy bone marrow donors. All cohort members were sampled while nominally healthy, although unrecorded immune exposures were likely present. The donor tested CMV seronegative and was one of the 352 seronegative cohort members. A peripheral blood sample was provided by each donor, and peripheral blood mononuclear cells were used for TCR beta sequencing. Genomic DNA extraction from the blood cell samples was performed with the Qiagen DNeasy Blood Extraction Kit. Here V drops 9 bases and J drops 4 bases, and the junction holds 14 bases not matched to any gene. The CDR3 covers 16 residues, taking in both the cysteine and the phenylalanine. This entry keeps only the CDR3 DNA: 48 bases, framed from base 1. CDR1 and CDR2 are drawn from the germline V gene: SGHTA, FQGNSA. Library creation used the immunoSEQ multiplex PCR assay. The multiplex PCR relied on a mix of 60 forward primers for TCR Vbeta segments and 13 reverse primers for TCR Jbeta segments. The CDR3 region of rearranged TCR beta genes was amplified from genomic DNA with a multiplex PCR assay. The Illumina HiSeq System was used to sequence the amplified TCR beta libraries as 87-base-pair reads. Processing in the source paper ran as follows. In a later analysis, tens of millions of unique TCR beta chains were counted across the 650 to 750 repertoires, and around 10 million of these chains were shared by at least two donors. Raw reads were error-corrected and collapsed into unique sequences by a nearest-neighbor algorithm in which closely related sequences were merged to remove PCR and sequencing errors. CDR3 sequences were aligned to IMGT reference sequences to assign V, D and J gene segments. Each retained sequence needed at least a six-nucleotide match to both a V gene segment and a J gene segment. A rearrangement counted as productive if the CDR3 had no stop codons and remained in frame with V and J, and every other rearrangement counted as non-productive. Following IMGT convention, CDR3 was defined as the stretch from the second conserved V-encoded cysteine up to the conserved J-encoded phenylalanine. Sequences without an unambiguous match to a single V gene segment were excluded from the earlier analysis of a few hundred of the donors. In an earlier analysis of 500 to 750 of the donors, V segments were called functional above 56.7% productive rearrangements and were called segregating when the between-donor standard deviation exceeded 5%. A statistical classification framework was developed to diagnose cytomegalovirus status using the catalog of TCR beta chain sequences. A later analysis assigned V and J genes by comparing TCR nucleotide sequences with IMGT/GENE-DB human TR gene sequences. Using the TCRdist pipeline, a later analysis assigned CDR3 sequences along with most-parsimonious VDJ recombination scenarios. In a later analysis, each TCR beta chain was defined by its CDR3 amino acid sequence together with its V-gene family, and reads lacking a unique V-gene family were excluded. A later analysis removed 592 highly shared, low-generation-probability nucleotide sequences to deal with suspected cross-contamination and a sequencing artifact. For each public chain, a later analysis derived a clonal expansion index from normalized ranks of inferred template counts within each repertoire. A later analysis computed generation probabilities with a VDJ recombination model fitted to out-of-frame rearrangements, and checked the results against IGoR. Hypergeometric tests were used in a later analysis to score TCR-TCR, TCR-HLA and TCR-CMV co-occurrence, with a repertoire-size bias correction applied to the TCR pairs. To estimate false discovery rates, a later analysis permuted the HLA or CMV assignments 20 times. In a later analysis, co-occurring TCRs were grouped using DBSCAN, with TCRdist sequence similarity added in when clustering inside HLA-allele-positive subsets. Co-occurrence clustering excluded repertoires with fewer than 30,000 or more than 120,000 public chains, plus five with anomalous nucleotide sharing. TCRdb retrieved this table from immuneACCESS and kept in-frame rearrangements only. Not all clones are present; in checked studies, unresolved V genes account for under half, and no reason is known for the remainder. That table supplies the V and J calls and clone size; D and trimming were determined from the DNA. The table for this sample lists about 170,000 clones; more than 65% of them were counted only once. The top ten clonotypes cover about 1.6% of the sample.

Study-level results and caveats: In the study, 150 to 200 TCR beta chains were listed as associated with cytomegalovirus. Cytomegalovirus status was reported to be diagnosed by the classifier with high specificity and sensitivity in both the original and validation cohorts. HLA typing was unavailable for some donors at each locus, so association tests used only the typed subset. Compared with equally common non-associated chains, HLA-associated TCR beta chains in a later analysis were more clonally expanded and had lower generation probabilities. A later analysis reported that several top co-occurrence clusters appeared linked to parvovirus B19, influenza, CMV and Epstein-Barr virus. When HLA alleles, especially DR and DQ, strongly co-occurred, attributing TCR associations to individual alleles was difficult. Correlated functional status among segregating V segments might be attributable to linkage disequilibrium, but an unknown experimental factor could not be ruled out. A later genetic analysis reported fewer N-insertions in productive TCRs among donors in an Asian-associated ancestry cluster than the roughly 720-donor mean. In a later genetic analysis, a missense DCLRE1C variant was associated with V-gene and J-gene trimming of TCR beta chains, and the association was replicated in an independent cohort. A further reported finding was that TCR beta sequences accurately predicted the HLA-A and HLA-B alleles for most subjects in the first cohort. Some IMGT-functional V segments, including TRBV6-2 and TRBV6-3, could not be told apart with the 87-base-pair reads, so those segments were excluded. In an earlier analysis of about 550 of the donors, most TCR beta V segments were observed in productive rearrangements about 90% or about 30% of the time, broadly matching IMGT annotations. In a later analysis, about 16,000 TCR beta sequences were associated with specific HLA alleles at a false discovery rate of 0.05. The cohort was sequenced for TCR beta chains only, and without alpha or paired-chain data the features that could be detected were limited. The sequencing pipeline was judged likely to have produced a cluster of highly shared sequence variants as a technical artifact. A later analysis found that most CMV-associated TCR beta chains appeared HLA-restricted, with HLA associations seemingly driven largely by CMV exposure. In vitro tests confirmed that a few of the cytomegalovirus-associated TCR beta chains recognize cytomegalovirus antigens. Most TCR sequences were observed very rarely across donors, whereas some public TCRs were present in many individuals. In a later analysis, the rate of TCR association differed among HLA loci, with DRB1 alleles having the most associated TCRs and HLA-C alleles having the fewest. The presence/absence analyses assumed that sequencing depth was roughly uniform across donors, and that assumption may not be true. The authors suggested that the approach could potentially be generalized to other disease states and immunological phenotypes. For the cohort, immune exposure information was limited to CMV serostatus. Because counts were too low, seventeen rarely observed V segments, including chromosome 9 orphons, were excluded from the earlier analysis of several hundred of the donors.

This TCR derives from a male donor in good health and CMV-seronegative. The material sequenced was PBMCs. The chain joins TRBV7-2 to TRBJ2-3, with 9 central nucleotides matching TRBD2. The DNA reads as follows: TGTGCCAGTTCAAACATAGCGGGAGTTGGATCAGATACGCAGTATTTT. This is translated as CASSNIAGVGSDTQYF. Supplemented by the reference TRBV7-2 and TRBJ2-3 proteins around the CDR3, the complete variable domain is GAGVSQSPSNKVTEKGKDVELRCDPISGHTALYWYRQSLGQGLEFLIYFQGNSAPDKSGLPSDRFSAERTGGSVSTLTIQRTQQEDSAVYLCASSNIAGVGSDTQYFGPGTRLTVL.